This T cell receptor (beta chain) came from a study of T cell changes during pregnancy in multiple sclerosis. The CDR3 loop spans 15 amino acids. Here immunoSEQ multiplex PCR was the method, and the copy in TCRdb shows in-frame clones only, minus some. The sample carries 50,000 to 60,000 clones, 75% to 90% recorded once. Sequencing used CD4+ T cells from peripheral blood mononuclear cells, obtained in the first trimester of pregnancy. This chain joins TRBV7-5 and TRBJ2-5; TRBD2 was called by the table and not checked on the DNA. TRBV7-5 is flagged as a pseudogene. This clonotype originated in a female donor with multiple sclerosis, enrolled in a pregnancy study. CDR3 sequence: CARSLLENYQETQYF. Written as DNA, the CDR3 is TGTGCCAGAAGCTTACTTGAGAACTACCAAGAGACCCAGTACTTC.